The next 29 T cell receptor beta chains were all read from a single sample in a study of cytomegalovirus exposure and HLA in healthy donors. The PCR made use of 60 Vbeta and 13 Jbeta primers. Clones were sequenced by immunoSEQ multiplex PCR, and TCRdb holds only the in-frame ones, with some missing. The table lists around 80,000 clones, more than 60% of them singletons, with 5.9% in the top ten. The sequencing sample was made of PBMCs. The receptor set was obtained from a man in his late teens or twenties in good health and CMV-seropositive.

V and J are TRBV6-1 and TRBJ2-7, with D maybe TRBD1 (6 bases). The V end lost 6 bases, the J end lost 2 bases, and 14 bases lay between the germline ends. CDR3 length: 14 amino acids. Looked up from germline, CDR1 is MNHNS and CDR2 is SASEGT. For the CDR3, the DNA is TGTGCCAGCAGGACCCGGGACATTCCCTACGAGCAGTACTTC. It yields the protein CASRTRDIPYEQYF.

The chain couples TRBV18 to TRBJ2-7, with TRBD1 as a possible D gene (6 bases). Germline CDR1 and CDR2: KGHSH and LQKENI. Deletions cut 6 bases from V and 3 bases from J, with 15 bases between. There are 14 residues in the CDR3. CDR3: CASSPGTPNYEQYF. In nucleotides, the CDR3 is TGTGCCAGCTCCCCCGGGACACCTAACTACGAGCAGTACTTC.

In DNA form, the CDR3 reads TGTGCCACCAGCAGTCGGCGAGACAGGGGGACTGAAGCTTTCTTT. This sequence encodes CATSSRRDRGTEAFF. The chain uses TRBV15 and TRBJ1-1; TRBD1 aligns across 9 bases. V shed 3 bases and J 5 bases; nucleotides not matched to a gene: 7. The CDR3 length is 15 residues. Germline values: CDR1 LNHNV, CDR2 YYDKDF (reference sequence).

Regarding this clone: The junction departs from germline at one end; a sequencing error may be responsible. The chain carries TRBV7-3 and TRBJ1-1; TRBD1 matches 11 bases. Germline CDR1 and CDR2: SGHTA and FQGTGA. The CDR3 covers 14 residues. CDR3 residues: CASSSGQGDTEALF. As DNA, the CDR3 is TGTGCCAGCAGCTCGGGACAGGGGGACACTGAAGCTCTCTTT.

This clone occurred a few times. This chain connects TRBV14 to TRBJ1-1; 10 bases align to TRBD1. This CDR3 is built from 17 residues. Looked up from germline, CDR1 is SGHDN and CDR2 is FVKESK. After removal of 4 bases from V and 0 bases from J, the junction contained 8 bases not matched to a gene. CDR3 bases: TGTGCCAGCAGCCGGGACAGGGGTTGGGACATGAACACTGAAGCTTTCTTT. This gives the protein CASSRDRGWDMNTEAFF.

Notes on this clone: The germline gene is not matched at one end of the junction; a read error may be the cause. The chain employs TRBV11-2 and TRBJ1-2; 7 nucleotides line up with TRBD1. The CDR3 has 14 residues. CDR1 and CDR2 (germline): SGHAT, FQNNGV. The CDR3 sequence is CASSLDRVSYGYTF. As DNA, the CDR3 is TGTGCCAGCAGCCTAGACAGGGTTTCTTATGGCTACACCTTC.

This chain links TRBV7-8 with TRBJ2-7; TRBD2 matches 7 bases. This CDR3 contains 15 residues. J was trimmed by 3 bases and V by 4 bases; bases with no gene match: 9. Germline V gene data show CDR1 as SGHVS and CDR2 as FQNEAQ. CDR3 sequence reads: CASSSPRGRDYEQYF. Here the CDR3 DNA reads TGTGCCAGCAGCTCCCCCCGCGGGAGAGACTACGAGCAGTACTTC.

The chain is built from TRBV18 and TRBJ2-7; possible D gene TRBD2, 5 bases. With 5 bases removed from V and 3 bases from J, the gap between germline ends came to 11 bases. Per the germline V gene, CDR1 is KGHSH and CDR2 is LQKENI. This CDR3 has 13 residues. CDR3 nucleotides: TGTGCCAGCTCATCGGGATCCAACTACGAGCAGTACTTC. Translating it yields CASSSGSNYEQYF.

The chain employs TRBV20-1 and TRBJ2-3; D call uncertain. The V end lost 6 bases, the J end lost 4 bases, and 8 bases lay between the germline ends. Germline V gene lookup returns CDR1 DFQATT and CDR2 SNEGSKA (reference sequence). This CDR3 spans 11 amino acids. CDR3 loop: CSAVAPDTQYF. The CDR3 DNA follows: TGCAGTGCCGTCGCGCCAGATACGCAGTATTTT.

The chain recombines TRBV6-1 with TRBJ1-1, with D uncertain. With 7 bases removed from V and 0 bases from J, the gap between germline ends came to 12 bases. The CDR3 has 14 amino acids. CDR1 MNHNS and CDR2 SASEGT come from the germline V gene. CDR3 in DNA: TGTGCCAGCAAGAACAGCCTACTGAACACTGAAGCTTTCTTT. Translating gives CASKNSLLNTEAFF.

As DNA, the CDR3 is TGTGCCAGCAGTAACTACGACAGAGAGACCCAGTACTTC. This encodes CASSNYDRETQYF. The chain is built from TRBV6-5 and TRBJ2-5; possibly TRBD1 for D (5 bases). This CDR3 contains 13 residues. CDR1 MNHEY and CDR2 SVGAGI come from the germline V gene. V dropped 5 bases and J dropped 4 bases, with 11 bases sitting between them.

V gene TRBV28 combines with J gene TRBJ2-7; no clear D. The germline V and J ends were trimmed by 1 base and 4 bases, with 2 bases remaining between them. CDR3 length: 11 residues. Germline CDR1 is MDHEN and CDR2 is SYDVKM. In DNA, the CDR3 is TGTGCCAGCAGTTTATTATACGAGCAGTACTTC. Its protein is CASSLLYEQYF.

This chain links TRBV25-1 with TRBJ2-6; possible D gene TRBD1, 5 bases. Germline V lookup: CDR1 MGHDK, CDR2 SYGVNS. The ends were cut back, 8 bases at V and 2 bases at J, with 16 bases in the middle. There are 16 residues in the CDR3. This CDR3 reads CASGASAKTGANVLTF. CDR3 sequence (DNA): TGTGCCAGCGGGGCCAGCGCCAAAACTGGGGCCAACGTCCTGACTTTC.

The chain links TRBV2 to TRBJ2-1, with 12 bases lining up with TRBD2. J lost 8 bases, V lost 6 bases, and 17 bases had no gene match. Germline V CDR1 and CDR2: SNHLY, FYNNEI. The CDR3 has 18 residues. CDR3 DNA: TGTGCCAGCAGCGCGACGACTAGCGGGAGACAGTTCGTCTATGAGCAGTTCTTC. The encoded protein is CASSATTSGRQFVYEQFF.

This clone was counted only a few times. V gene TRBV5-1 combines with J gene TRBJ2-1, with D possibly matching TRBD2 (5 bases). The V end lost 4 bases, the J end lost 3 bases, and 11 bases lay between the germline ends. The V gene's germline CDR1 is SGHRS and CDR2 YFSETQ. The length of the CDR3 is 14 residues. CDR3 amino acids: CASSPKTSYNEQFF. The CDR3 DNA reads TGCGCCAGCAGCCCCAAAACTAGCTACAATGAGCAGTTCTTC.

The chain recombines TRBV6-6 with TRBJ2-3; D ambiguous. The germline gives CDR1 MNHNY, CDR2 SVGAGI (reference sequence). This CDR3 has 12 residues. V was pared by 8 bases and J by 2 bases, with 8 bases between. The CDR3 coding sequence is TGTGCCAGCGCCCTAACCACAGATACGCAGTATTTT. Translation: CASALTTDTQYF.

The chain uses TRBV6-5 and TRBJ1-2; TRBD1 matches 7 bases. The V gene's germline CDR1 is MNHEY and CDR2 SVGAGI. The CDR3 length is 15 residues. The trim removed 2 bases at V and 6 bases at J, leaving 9 bases unmatched. As DNA, the CDR3 is TGTGCCAGCAGTTACCATTCCGGACAGGAGCATGGCTACACCTTC. The encoded protein is CASSYHSGQEHGYTF.

The V call is TRBV6-1, the J call TRBJ2-7; TRBD1 might be the D (5 bases). This CDR3 has 14 residues. The germline V and J ends were trimmed by 7 bases and 5 bases, with 18 bases remaining between them. The germline V gene encodes CDR1 MNHNS and CDR2 SASEGT. For the CDR3, the DNA is TGTGCCAGCAATCTAGGACAAACTTTCCACGAGCAGTACTTC. Its protein is CASNLGQTFHEQYF.

The chain recombines TRBV29-1 with TRBJ2-1; TRBD2 aligns across 11 bases. Per the germline V gene, CDR1 is SQVTM and CDR2 is ANQGSEA. Losses at the gene ends were 5 bases for V and 10 bases for J; bases not matched to a gene: 10. The CDR3 contains 14 residues. The DNA of the CDR3 is TGCAGCGTTCGAGTGACTAGCGGGATTCGGGAGCAGTTCTTC. Residues: CSVRVTSGIREQFF.

The chain has TRBV2 and TRBJ2-4; 7 bases align to TRBD1. CDR3 length: 13 residues. The germline gives CDR1 SNHLY, CDR2 FYNNEI. The J segment lost 5 bases and the V segment lost 4 bases, leaving 2 bases of the junction unmatched. In DNA form, the CDR3 reads TGTGCCAGCAGTGCCGGGACAGAAAACATTCAGTACTTC. Its translation is CASSAGTENIQYF.

This chain connects TRBV6-6 to TRBJ2-7, with 9 bases that match TRBD2. V shed 5 bases and J 5 bases; nucleotides not matched to a gene: 13. CDR1 is MNHNY and CDR2 is SVGAGI in the germline V gene (reference sequence). The CDR3 totals 16 residues. The CDR3 protein is CASSLIAGEIYDEQYF. In nucleotides, the CDR3 is TGTGCCAGCAGTCTAATAGCGGGAGAGATCTACGACGAGCAGTACTTC.

V is TRBV6-1 and J is TRBJ1-5, with D tentatively TRBD1 (6 bases). Trimming took off 4 bases at V and 3 bases at J, with 13 bases between the two ends. The CDR3 is made up of 15 amino acids. CDR1 and CDR2 (germline): MNHNS, SASEGT. CDR3 residues: CASSAQGNSNQPQHF. The CDR3 DNA reads TGTGCCAGCAGTGCTCAGGGGAATTCCAATCAGCCCCAGCATTTT.

The chain joins TRBV7-9 to TRBJ2-7; TRBD1 matches at 9 bases. The J segment lost 1 base and the V segment lost 4 bases, leaving 8 bases of the junction unmatched. CDR3 length: 16 residues. From germline, CDR1 is SEHNR and CDR2 FQNEAQ (reference sequence). For the CDR3, the DNA is TGTGCCAGCAGCTCCCGGGACAGGGATATTTCCTACGAGCAGTACTTC. Amino acid sequence: CASSSRDRDISYEQYF.

The genes are TRBV14 and TRBJ1-4; 9 bases are shared with TRBD1. The ends lost 4 bases at V and 14 bases at J; junction bases unmatched: 11. The CDR3 extends over 14 amino acids. The germline gives CDR1 SGHDN, CDR2 FVKESK. The CDR3, as DNA: TGTGCCAGCAGCCCCACTGTGGGGACAGGGATCCTGTTTTTT. It is translated as CASSPTVGTGILFF.

The chain employs TRBV9 and TRBJ2-3; D not certain. V lost 0 bases to trimming and J lost 4 bases, with 6 bases between them. The CDR3 contains 13 residues. Germline V lookup: CDR1 SGDLS, CDR2 YYNGEE. CDR3: CASSVESADTQYF. The DNA for the CDR3 is TGTGCCAGCAGCGTAGAGAGCGCAGATACGCAGTATTTT.

This chain connects TRBV29-1 to TRBJ1-1, with a possible D match to TRBD1 (5 bases). Germline loops: CDR1 SQVTM, CDR2 ANQGSEA. V lost 7 bases and J lost 3, with 9 bases in between. There are 11 residues in the CDR3. CDR3 DNA: TGCAGCGGGACATGGGACACTGAAGCTTTCTTT. Translation gives CSGTWDTEAFF.

The chain carries TRBV5-1 and TRBJ2-3; 7 bases map to TRBD2. J gave up 6 bases and V 0 bases, and 13 bases lay outside the gene matches. Germline assignment: CDR1 SGHRS and CDR2 YFSETQ. CDR3 length equals 17 residues. DNA of the CDR3: TGCGCCAGCAGCTTGGCCTCGTCGGGGAGGGCAGGGGATACGCAGTATTTT. Translation: CASSLASSGRAGDTQYF.

The chain couples TRBV2 to TRBJ2-5, with 11 nucleotides matching TRBD2. Germline V gene sequence: CDR1 SNHLY, CDR2 FYNNEI. CDR3 length: 15 amino acids. V gave up 5 bases and J gave up 5 bases; unmatched junction bases: 7. CDR3 coding DNA: TGTGCCAGCAGTTTCTATAGCGGGAGGGGGGAGACCCAGTACTTC. Protein product: CASSFYSGRGETQYF.

This chain joins TRBV28 and TRBJ2-1; weak D call: TRBD1 (5 bases). Trimming took off 10 bases at V and 4 bases at J, with 14 bases between the two ends. The germline CDR1 and CDR2 sequences are MDHEN and SYDVKM. The CDR3 is 13 amino acids. The CDR3 sequence: CATKQVGYNEQFF. The CDR3 DNA is TGTGCCACCAAACAGGTTGGATACAATGAGCAGTTCTTC.